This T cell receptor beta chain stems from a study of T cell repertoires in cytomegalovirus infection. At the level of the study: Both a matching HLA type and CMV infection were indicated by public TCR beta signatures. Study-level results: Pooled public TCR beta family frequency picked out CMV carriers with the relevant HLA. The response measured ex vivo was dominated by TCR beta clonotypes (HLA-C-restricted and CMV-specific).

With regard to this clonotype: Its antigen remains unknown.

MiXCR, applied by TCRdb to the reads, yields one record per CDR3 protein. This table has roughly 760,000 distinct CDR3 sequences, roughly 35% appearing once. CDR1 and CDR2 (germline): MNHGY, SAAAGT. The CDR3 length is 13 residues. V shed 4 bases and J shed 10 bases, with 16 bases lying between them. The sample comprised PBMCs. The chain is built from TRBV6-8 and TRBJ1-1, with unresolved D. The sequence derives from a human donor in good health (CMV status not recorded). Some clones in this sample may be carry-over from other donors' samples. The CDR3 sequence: CASSFGEGLVAFF. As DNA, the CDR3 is TGTGCCAGCAGTTTCGGGGAGGGATTAGTAGCTTTCTTT.